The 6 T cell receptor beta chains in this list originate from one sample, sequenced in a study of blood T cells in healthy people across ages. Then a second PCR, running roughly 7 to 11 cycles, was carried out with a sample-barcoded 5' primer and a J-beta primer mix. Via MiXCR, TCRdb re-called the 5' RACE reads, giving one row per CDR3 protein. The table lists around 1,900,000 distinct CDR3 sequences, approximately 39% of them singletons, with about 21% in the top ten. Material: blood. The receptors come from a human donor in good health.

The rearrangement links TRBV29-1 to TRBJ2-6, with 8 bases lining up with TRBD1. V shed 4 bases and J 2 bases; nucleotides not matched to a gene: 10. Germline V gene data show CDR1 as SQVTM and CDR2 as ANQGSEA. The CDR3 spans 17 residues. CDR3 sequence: CSVVGRDRLTGANVLTF. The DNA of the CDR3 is TGCAGCGTTGTCGGCCGGGACAGGCTAACTGGGGCCAACGTCCTGACTTTC.

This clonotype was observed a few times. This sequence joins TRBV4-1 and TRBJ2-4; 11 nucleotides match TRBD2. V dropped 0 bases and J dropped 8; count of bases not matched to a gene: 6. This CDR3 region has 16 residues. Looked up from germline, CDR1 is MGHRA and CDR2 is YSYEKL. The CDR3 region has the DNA TGCGCCAGCAGCCAAGAGATAGCGGGGGGGCCCGACATTCAGTACTTC. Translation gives CASSQEIAGGPDIQYF.

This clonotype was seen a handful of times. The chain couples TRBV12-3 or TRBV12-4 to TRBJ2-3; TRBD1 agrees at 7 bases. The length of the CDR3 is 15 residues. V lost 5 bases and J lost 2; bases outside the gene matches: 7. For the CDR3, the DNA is TGTGCCAGCAGTCGCTACAGGGGCCCCACAGATACGCAGTATTTT. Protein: CASSRYRGPTDTQYF.

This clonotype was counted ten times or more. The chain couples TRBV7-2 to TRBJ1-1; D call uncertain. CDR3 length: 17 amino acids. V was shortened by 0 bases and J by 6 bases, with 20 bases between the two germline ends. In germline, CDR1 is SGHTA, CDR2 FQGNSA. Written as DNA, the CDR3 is TGTGCCAGCAGCTTAGCGCTCATTTCATTCCTGGGCGCTGAAGCTTTCTTT. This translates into CASSLALISFLGAEAFF.

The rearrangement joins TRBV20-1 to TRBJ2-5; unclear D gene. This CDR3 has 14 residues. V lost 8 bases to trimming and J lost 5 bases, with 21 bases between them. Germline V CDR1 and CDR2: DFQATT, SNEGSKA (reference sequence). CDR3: CSTQETQPRETQYF. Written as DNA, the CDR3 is TGCAGTACCCAGGAGACCCAACCGAGGGAGACCCAGTACTTC.

CDR3 coding DNA: TGTGCCAGCAGCTTAGGGCGGGGTCGAACCGGGGAGCTGTTTTTT. Residues: CASSLGRGRTGELFF. This chain links TRBV7-8 with TRBJ2-2; D may be TRBD2 (6 bases). The CDR3 is 15 amino acids. V lost 1 base, J lost 5 bases, and 11 bases lay in between. CDR1 and CDR2 from the germline V gene are SGHVS and FQNEAQ.